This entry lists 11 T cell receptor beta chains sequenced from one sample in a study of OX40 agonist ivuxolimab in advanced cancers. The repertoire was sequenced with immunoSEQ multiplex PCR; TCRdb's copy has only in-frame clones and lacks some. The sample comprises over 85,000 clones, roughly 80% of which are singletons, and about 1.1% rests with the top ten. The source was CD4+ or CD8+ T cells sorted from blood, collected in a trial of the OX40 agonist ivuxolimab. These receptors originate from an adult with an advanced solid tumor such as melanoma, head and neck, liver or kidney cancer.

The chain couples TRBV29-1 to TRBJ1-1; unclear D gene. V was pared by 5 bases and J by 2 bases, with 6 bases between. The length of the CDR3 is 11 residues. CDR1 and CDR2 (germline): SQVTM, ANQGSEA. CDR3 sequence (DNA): TGCAGCGTTTTGGGTAACACTGAAGCTTTCTTT. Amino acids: CSVLGNTEAFF.

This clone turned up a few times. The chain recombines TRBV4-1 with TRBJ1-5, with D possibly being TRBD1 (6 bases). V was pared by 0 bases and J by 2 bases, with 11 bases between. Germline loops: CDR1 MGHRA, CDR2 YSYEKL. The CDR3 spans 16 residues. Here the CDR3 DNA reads TGCGCCAGCAGCCAAGAAGGGGGAATGGGCAATCAGCCCCAGCATTTT. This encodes CASSQEGGMGNQPQHF.

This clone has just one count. In DNA, the CDR3 is TGTGCCAGTAGTGCCGGACAGGGGGCTAACTATGGCTACACCTTC. Translated, it gives CASSAGQGANYGYTF. V and J are TRBV19 and TRBJ1-2, with 10 positions matching TRBD1. CDR3 length: 15 amino acids. Trimming took 5 bases from V and 0 from J; bases not matched to a gene: 3. Germline lookup yields CDR1 LNHDA and CDR2 SQIVND (reference sequence). Using reference TRBV19 and TRBJ1-2 for the parts outside the CDR3, the full variable domain is DGGITQSPKYLFRKEGQNVTLSCEQNLNHDAMYWYRQDPGQGLRLIYYSQIVNDFQKGDIAEGYSVSREKKESFPLTVTSAQKNPTAFYLCASSAGQGANYGYTFGSGTRLTVV.

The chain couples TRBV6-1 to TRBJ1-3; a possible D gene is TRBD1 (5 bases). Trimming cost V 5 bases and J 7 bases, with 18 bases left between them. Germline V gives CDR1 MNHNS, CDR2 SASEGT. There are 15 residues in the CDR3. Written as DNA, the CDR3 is TGTGCCAGCAGTTCCGGGGCCCTTGGAATGAACACCATATATTTT. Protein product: CASSSGALGMNTIYF.

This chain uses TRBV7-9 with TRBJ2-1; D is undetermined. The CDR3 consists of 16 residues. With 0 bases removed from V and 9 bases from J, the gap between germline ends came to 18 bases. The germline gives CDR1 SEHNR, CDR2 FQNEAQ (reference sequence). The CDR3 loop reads CASSLAPMTRSSEQFF. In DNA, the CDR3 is TGTGCCAGCAGCTTAGCTCCCATGACAAGGTCCAGTGAGCAGTTCTTC.

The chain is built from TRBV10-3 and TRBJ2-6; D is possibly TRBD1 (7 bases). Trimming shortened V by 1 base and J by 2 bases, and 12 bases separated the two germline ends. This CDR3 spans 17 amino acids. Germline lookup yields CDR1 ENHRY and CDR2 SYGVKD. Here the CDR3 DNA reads TGTGCCATCAGTGAGTGGGGCAGGGGGGCTGGGGCCAACGTCCTGACTTTC. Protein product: CAISEWGRGAGANVLTF.

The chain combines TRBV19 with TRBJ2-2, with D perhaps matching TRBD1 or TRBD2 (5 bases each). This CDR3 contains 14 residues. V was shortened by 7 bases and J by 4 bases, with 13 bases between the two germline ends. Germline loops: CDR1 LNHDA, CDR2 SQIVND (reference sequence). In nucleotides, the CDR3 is TGTGCCAGTAACAGAGGGGTGGGCACCGGGGAGCTGTTTTTT. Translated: CASNRGVGTGELFF.

The CDR3 region is CASRMEEGMEKLFF. CDR3 nucleotides: TGTGCCAGCAGGATGGAGGAGGGGATGGAAAAACTGTTTTTT. V is TRBV2 and J is TRBJ1-4; D possibly corresponds to TRBD1 (5 bases). Germline CDR1 and CDR2: SNHLY and FYNNEI. CDR3 length: 14 amino acids. Trimming took 6 bases from V and 8 from J, leaving 16 bases between them.

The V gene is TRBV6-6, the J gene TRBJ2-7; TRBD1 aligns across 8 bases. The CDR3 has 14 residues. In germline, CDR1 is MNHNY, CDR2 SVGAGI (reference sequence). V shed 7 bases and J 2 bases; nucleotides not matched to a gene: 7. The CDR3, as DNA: TGTGCCAGCACCTACAGGGACAGGACCTACGAGCAGTACGTC. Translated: CASTYRDRTYEQYV.

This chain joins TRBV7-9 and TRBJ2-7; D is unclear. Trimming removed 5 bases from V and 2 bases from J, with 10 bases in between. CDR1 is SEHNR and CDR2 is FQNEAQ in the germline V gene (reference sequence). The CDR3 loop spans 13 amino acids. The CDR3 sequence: CASSTGLPYEQYF. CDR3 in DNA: TGTGCCAGCAGCACGGGTCTTCCCTACGAGCAGTACTTC.

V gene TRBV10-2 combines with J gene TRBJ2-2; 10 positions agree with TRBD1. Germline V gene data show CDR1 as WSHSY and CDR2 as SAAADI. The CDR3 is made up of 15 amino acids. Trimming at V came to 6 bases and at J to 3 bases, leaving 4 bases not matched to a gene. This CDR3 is CASSRQGAYTGELFF. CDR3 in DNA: TGCGCCAGCAGCCGACAGGGGGCATACACCGGGGAGCTGTTTTTT.